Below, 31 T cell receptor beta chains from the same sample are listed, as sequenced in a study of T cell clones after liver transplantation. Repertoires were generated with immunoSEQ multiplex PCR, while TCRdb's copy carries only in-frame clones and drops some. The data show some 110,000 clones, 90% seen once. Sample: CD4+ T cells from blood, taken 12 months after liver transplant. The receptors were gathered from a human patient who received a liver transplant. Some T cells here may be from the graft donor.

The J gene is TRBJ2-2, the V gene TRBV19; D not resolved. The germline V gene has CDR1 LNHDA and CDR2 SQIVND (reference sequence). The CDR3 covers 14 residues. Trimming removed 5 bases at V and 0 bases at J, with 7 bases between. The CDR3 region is CASSARPNTGELFF. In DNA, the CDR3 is TGTGCCAGTAGTGCCCGCCCGAACACCGGGGAGCTGTTTTTT.

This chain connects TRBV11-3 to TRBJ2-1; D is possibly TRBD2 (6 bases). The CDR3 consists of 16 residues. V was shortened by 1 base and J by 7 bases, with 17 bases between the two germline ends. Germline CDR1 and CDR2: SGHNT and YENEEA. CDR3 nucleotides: TGTGCCAGCAGCTTAGTTTCTTGGGACTCGATAAATGAGCAGTTCTTC. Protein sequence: CASSLVSWDSINEQFF. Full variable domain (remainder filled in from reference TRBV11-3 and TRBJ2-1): EAGVVQSPRYKIIEKKQPVAFWCNPISGHNTLYWYLQNLGQGPELLIRYENEEAVDDSQLPKDRFSAERLKGVDSTLKIQPAELGDSAVYLCASSLVSWDSINEQFFGPGTRLTVL.

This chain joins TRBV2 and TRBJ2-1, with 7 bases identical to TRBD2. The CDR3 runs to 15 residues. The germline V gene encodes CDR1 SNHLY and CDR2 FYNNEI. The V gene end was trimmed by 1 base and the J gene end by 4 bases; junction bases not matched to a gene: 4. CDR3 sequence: CASSEVSGYYNEQFF. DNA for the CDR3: TGTGCCAGCAGTGAAGTTAGCGGGTATTACAATGAGCAGTTCTTC.

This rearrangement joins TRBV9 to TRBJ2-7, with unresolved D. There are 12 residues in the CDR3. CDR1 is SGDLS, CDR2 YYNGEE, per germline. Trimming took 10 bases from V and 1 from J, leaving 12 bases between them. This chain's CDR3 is CAPPPVSYEQYF. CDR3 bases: TGTGCCCCCCCACCGGTATCCTACGAGCAGTACTTC. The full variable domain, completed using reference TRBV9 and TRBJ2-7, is DSGVTQTPKHLITATGQRVTLRCSPRSGDLSVYWYQQSLDQGLQFLIQYYNGEERAKGNILERFSAQQFPDLHSELNLSSLELGDSALYFCAPPPVSYEQYFGPGTRLTVT.

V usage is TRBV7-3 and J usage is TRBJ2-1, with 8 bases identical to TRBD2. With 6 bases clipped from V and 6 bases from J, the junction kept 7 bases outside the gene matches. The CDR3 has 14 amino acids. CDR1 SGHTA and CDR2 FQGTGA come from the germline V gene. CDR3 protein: CASSISGRGNEQFF. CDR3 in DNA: TGTGCCAGCAGTATCAGCGGGAGAGGCAATGAGCAGTTCTTC. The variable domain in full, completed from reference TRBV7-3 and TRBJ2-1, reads GAGVSQTPSNKVTEKGKYVELRCDPISGHTALYWYRQSLGQGPEFLIYFQGTGAADDSGLPNDRFFAVRPEGSVSTLKIQRTERGDSAVYLCASSISGRGNEQFFGPGTRLTVL.

The CDR3 DNA follows: TGTGCCAGCAGCTTAGGGGGGACTAGCGGGACTAATGAGCAGTTCTTC. Its translation is CASSLGGTSGTNEQFF. The chain has TRBV7-2 and TRBJ2-1, with 13 bases aligning to TRBD2. V was clipped by 1 base and J by 7 bases; unmatched bases: 4. Looked up from germline, CDR1 is SGHTA and CDR2 is FQGNSA. The CDR3 is 16 amino acids.

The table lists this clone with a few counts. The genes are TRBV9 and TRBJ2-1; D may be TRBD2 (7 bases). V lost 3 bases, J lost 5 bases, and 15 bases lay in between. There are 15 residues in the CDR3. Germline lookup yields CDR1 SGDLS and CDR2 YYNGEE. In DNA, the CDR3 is TGTGCCAGCAGCGATGGACTAGGGGGGAACAATGAGCAGTTCTTC. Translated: CASSDGLGGNNEQFF.

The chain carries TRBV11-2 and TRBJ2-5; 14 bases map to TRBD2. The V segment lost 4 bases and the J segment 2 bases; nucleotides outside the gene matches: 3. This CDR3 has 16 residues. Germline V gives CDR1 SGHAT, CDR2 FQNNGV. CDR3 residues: CASSYGTSGSQETQYF. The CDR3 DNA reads TGTGCCAGCAGCTACGGGACTAGCGGGAGTCAAGAGACCCAGTACTTC.

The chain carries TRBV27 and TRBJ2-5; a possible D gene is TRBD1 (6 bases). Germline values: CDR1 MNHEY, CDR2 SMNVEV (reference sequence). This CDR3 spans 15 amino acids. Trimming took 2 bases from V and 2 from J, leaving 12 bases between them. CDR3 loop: CASSLQSGQQETQYF. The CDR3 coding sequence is TGTGCCAGCAGTTTACAGTCCGGACAGCAAGAGACCCAGTACTTC.

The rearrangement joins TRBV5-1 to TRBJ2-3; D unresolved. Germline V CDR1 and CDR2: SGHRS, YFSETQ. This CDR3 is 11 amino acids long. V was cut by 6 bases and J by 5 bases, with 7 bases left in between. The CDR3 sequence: CASKGVDTQYF. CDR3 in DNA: TGCGCCAGCAAGGGCGTAGATACGCAGTATTTT.

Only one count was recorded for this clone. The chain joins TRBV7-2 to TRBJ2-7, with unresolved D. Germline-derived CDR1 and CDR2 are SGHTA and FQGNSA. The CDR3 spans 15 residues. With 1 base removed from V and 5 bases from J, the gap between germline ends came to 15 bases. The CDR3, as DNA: TGTGCCAGCAGCTTAGGTAGGCGGTCTTCCGACGAGCAGTACTTC. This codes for CASSLGRRSSDEQYF.

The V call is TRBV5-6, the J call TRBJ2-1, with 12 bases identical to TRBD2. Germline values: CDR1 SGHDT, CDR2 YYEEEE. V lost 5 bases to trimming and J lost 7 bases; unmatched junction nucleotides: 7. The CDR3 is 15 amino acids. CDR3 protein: CASRKTGTSGNEQFF. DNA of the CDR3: TGTGCCAGCAGAAAGACCGGGACTAGCGGGAATGAGCAGTTCTTC.

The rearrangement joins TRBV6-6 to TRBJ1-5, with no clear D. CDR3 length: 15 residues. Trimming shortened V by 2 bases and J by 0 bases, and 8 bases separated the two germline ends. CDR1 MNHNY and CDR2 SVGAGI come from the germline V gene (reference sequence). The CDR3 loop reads CASSYRGSSNQPQHF. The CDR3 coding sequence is TGTGCCAGCAGTTACCGTGGGAGTAGCAATCAGCCCCAGCATTTT.

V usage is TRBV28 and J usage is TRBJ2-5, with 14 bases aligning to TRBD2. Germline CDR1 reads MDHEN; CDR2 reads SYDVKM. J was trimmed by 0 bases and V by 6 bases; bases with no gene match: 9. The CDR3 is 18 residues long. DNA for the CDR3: TGTGCCAGCAGCTCGCCGGGACTAGCGGGGGCCTACCAAGAGACCCAGTACTTC. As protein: CASSSPGLAGAYQETQYF.

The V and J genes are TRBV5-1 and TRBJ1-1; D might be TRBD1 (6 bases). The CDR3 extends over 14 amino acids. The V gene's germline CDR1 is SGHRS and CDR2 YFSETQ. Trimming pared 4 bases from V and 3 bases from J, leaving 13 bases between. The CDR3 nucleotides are TGCGCCAGCAGCATCCCGCGACAGGACACTGAAGCTTTCTTT. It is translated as CASSIPRQDTEAFF.

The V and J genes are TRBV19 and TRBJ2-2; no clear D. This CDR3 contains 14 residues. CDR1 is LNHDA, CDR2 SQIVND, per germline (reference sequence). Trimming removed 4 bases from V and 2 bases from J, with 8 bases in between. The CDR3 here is CASSKTFNTGELFF. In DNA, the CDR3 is TGTGCCAGTAGTAAAACTTTTAACACCGGGGAGCTGTTTTTT.

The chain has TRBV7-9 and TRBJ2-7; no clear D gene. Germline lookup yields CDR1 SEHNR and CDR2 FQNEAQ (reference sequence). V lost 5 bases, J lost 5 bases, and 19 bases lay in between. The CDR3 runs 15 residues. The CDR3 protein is CASSPRPSSRDEQYF. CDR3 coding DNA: TGTGCCAGCAGCCCTCGCCCAAGCTCTCGGGACGAGCAGTACTTC.

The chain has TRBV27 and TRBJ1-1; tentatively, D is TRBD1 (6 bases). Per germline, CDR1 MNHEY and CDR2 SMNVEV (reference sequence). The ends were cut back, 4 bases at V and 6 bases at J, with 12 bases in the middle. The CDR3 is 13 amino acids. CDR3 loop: CASSSRGRAEAFF. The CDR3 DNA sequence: TGTGCCAGCAGTTCCAGGGGAAGAGCTGAAGCTTTCTTT.

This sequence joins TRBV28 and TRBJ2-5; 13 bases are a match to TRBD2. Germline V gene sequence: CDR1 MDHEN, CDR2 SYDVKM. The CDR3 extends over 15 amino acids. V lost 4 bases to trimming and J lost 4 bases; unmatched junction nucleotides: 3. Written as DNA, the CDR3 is TGTGCCAGCAGTTCAGGACTAGCGGGAGTAGAGACCCAGTACTTC. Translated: CASSSGLAGVETQYF.

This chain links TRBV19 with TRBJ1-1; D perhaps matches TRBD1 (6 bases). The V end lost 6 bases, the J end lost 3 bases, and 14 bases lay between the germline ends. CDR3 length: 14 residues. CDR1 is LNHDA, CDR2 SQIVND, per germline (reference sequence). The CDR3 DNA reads TGTGCCAGTAGATTGAAGAGGGGGGACACTGAAGCTTTCTTT. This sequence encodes CASRLKRGDTEAFF.

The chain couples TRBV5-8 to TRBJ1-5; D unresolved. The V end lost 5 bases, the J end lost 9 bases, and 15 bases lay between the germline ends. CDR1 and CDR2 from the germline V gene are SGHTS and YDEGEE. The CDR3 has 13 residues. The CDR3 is CASRAGGVRPQHF. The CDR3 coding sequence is TGTGCCAGCAGGGCCGGCGGGGTTCGGCCCCAGCATTTT.

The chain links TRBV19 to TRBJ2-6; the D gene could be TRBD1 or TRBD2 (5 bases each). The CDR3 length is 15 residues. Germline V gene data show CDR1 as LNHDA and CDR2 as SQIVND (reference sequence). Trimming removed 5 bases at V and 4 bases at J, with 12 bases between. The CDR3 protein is CASSPEGSGANVLTF. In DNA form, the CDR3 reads TGTGCCAGTAGTCCCGAGGGGTCCGGGGCCAACGTCCTGACTTTC.

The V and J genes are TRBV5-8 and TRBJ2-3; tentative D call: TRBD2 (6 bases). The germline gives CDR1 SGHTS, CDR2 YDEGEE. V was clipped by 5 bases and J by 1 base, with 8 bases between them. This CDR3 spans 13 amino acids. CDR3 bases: TGTGCCAGCAGGGCTAGCGGCACAGATACGCAGTATTTT. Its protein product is CASRASGTDTQYF. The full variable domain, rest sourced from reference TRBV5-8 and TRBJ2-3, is EAGVTQSPTHLIKTRGQQATLRCSPISGHTSVYWYQQALGLGLQFLLWYDEGEERNRGNFPPRFSGRQFPNYSSELNVNALELEDSALYLCASRASGTDTQYFGPGTRLTVL.

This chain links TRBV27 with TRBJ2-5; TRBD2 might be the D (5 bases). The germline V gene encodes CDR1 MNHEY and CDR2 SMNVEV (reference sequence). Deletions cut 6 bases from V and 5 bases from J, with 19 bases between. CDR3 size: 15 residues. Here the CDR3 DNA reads TGTGCCAGCAGCAGAGCCTCCGAGACGGGGGAGACCCAGTACTTC. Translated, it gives CASSRASETGETQYF.

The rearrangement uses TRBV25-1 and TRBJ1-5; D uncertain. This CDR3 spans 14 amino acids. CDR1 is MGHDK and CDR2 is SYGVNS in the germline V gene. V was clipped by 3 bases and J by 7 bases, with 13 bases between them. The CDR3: CASSDNGKTQPQHF. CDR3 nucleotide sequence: TGTGCCAGCAGTGATAACGGGAAGACACAGCCCCAGCATTTT.

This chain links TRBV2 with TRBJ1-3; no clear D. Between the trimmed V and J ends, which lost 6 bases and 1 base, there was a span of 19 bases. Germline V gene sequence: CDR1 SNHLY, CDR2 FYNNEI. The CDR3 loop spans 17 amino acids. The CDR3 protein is CASSASFSTGSGNTIYF. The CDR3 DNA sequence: TGTGCCAGCAGCGCATCCTTCTCCACGGGGTCTGGAAACACCATATATTTT.

DNA of the CDR3: TGCGCCAGCAGCTTGGGACCGTCGGAGCAGCCCCAGCATTTT. It specifies CASSLGPSEQPQHF. The chain uses TRBV5-1 and TRBJ1-5; D ambiguous. The CDR3 contains 14 residues. Trimming stripped 0 bases from V and 7 bases from J, with 11 bases between. Germline assignment: CDR1 SGHRS and CDR2 YFSETQ.

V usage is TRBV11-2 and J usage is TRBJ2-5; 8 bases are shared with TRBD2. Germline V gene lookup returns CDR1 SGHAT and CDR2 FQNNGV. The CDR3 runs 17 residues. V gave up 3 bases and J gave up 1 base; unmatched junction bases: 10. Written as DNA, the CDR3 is TGTGCCAGCAGCTTCGGGCTCAGCGGGAGTGGCCAAGAGACCCAGTACTTC. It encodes CASSFGLSGSGQETQYF.

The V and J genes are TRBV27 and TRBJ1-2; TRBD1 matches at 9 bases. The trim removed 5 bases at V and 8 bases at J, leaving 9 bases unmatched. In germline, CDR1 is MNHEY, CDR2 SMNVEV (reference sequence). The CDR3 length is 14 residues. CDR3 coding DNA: TGTGCCAGCAGTCCGACAGGGGGGGCACAGGGCTACACCTTC. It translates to CASSPTGGAQGYTF.

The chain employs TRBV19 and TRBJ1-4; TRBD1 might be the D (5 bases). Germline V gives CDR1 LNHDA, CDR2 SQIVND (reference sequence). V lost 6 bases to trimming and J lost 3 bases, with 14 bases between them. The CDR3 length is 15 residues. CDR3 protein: CASRKGTASNEKLFF. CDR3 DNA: TGTGCCAGTAGAAAAGGGACCGCTTCTAATGAAAAACTGTTTTTT.

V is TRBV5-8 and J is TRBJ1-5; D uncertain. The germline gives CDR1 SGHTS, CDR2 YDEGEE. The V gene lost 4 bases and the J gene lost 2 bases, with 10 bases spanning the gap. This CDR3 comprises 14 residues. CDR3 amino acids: CASSAWRGNQPQHF. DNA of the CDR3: TGTGCCAGCAGCGCTTGGAGAGGCAATCAGCCCCAGCATTTT. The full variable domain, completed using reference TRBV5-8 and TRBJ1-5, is EAGVTQSPTHLIKTRGQQATLRCSPISGHTSVYWYQQALGLGLQFLLWYDEGEERNRGNFPPRFSGRQFPNYSSELNVNALELEDSALYLCASSAWRGNQPQHFGDGTRLSIL.